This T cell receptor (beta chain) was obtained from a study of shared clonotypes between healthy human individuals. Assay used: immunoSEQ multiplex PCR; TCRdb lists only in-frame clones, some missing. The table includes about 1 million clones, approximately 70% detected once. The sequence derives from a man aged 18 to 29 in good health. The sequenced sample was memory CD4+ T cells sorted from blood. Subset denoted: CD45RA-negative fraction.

The CDR3 coding sequence is TGTGCCAGCAGCGTAGTAGAGGCTATCCCTGTCCAAGAGACCCAGTACTTC. Translation gives CASSVVEAIPVQETQYF. V is TRBV9 and J is TRBJ2-5, with unresolved D. V was cut by 0 bases and J by 1 base, with 16 bases left in between. The CDR3 contains 17 residues. The germline gives CDR1 SGDLS, CDR2 YYNGEE.